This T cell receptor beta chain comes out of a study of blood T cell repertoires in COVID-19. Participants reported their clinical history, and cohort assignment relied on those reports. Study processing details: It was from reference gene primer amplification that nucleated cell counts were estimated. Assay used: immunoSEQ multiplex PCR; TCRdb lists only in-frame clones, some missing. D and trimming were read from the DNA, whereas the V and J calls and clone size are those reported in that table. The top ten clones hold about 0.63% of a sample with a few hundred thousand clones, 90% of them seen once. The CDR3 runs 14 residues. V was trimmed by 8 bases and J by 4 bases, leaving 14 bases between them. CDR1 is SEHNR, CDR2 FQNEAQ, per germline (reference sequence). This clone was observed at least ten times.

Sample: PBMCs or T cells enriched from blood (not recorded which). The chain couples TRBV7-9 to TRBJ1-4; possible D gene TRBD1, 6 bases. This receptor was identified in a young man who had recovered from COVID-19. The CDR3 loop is CASRADSNNEKLFF. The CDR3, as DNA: TGTGCCAGCCGCGCGGACAGCAATAATGAAAAACTGTTTTTT.